These 24 T cell receptor beta chains came from one sample sequenced in a study of T cells after yellow fever vaccination. TCRdb itself ran the 5' RACE reads through MiXCR, one entry per CDR3 protein. The data hold approximately 300,000 distinct CDR3 sequences, with 13% observed a single time. Sequencing used CD4+ T cells sorted from PBMCs, obtained 45 days after the yellow fever booster vaccination. These receptors all stem from a man younger than 40 who received the YFV17D yellow fever vaccine.

This clonotype has just a few counts. The chain links TRBV29-1 to TRBJ2-3, with D possibly being TRBD1 (8 bases). This CDR3 is 17 amino acids long. The germline V and J ends were trimmed by 5 bases and 7 bases, with 28 bases remaining between them. Germline CDR1 SQVTM, CDR2 ANQGSEA. The CDR3 sequence: CSVPFGSGGGSFYTQYF. The CDR3 bases are TGCAGCGTTCCCTTCGGGTCAGGGGGCGGGAGCTTTTATACGCAGTATTTT.

In this sample, this clonotype turned up a few times. The chain employs TRBV4-3 and TRBJ2-7, with 7 bases lining up with TRBD2. The CDR3 covers 15 residues. Germline V lookup: CDR1 LGHNA, CDR2 YSLEER. Trimming at V came to 1 base and at J to 3 bases, leaving 6 bases not matched to a gene. The CDR3 coding sequence is TGCGCCAGCAGCCAAGTCCCTACGGGGGGCTACGAGCAGTACTTC. Its protein is CASSQVPTGGYEQYF.

This clonotype turned up a few times. V and J are TRBV5-1 and TRBJ2-5, with 9 bases matching TRBD2. The CDR3 spans 15 residues. Germline CDR1 is SGHRS and CDR2 is YFSETQ. V dropped 4 bases and J dropped 1; count of bases not matched to a gene: 5. CDR3 nucleotides: TGCGCCAGCAGCCCAGGACTAGCGTCCCAAGAGACCCAGTACTTC. Its translation is CASSPGLASQETQYF.

In regard to this clonotype: One base away lies a much larger clone, so this may be a sequencing read error. The chain carries TRBV7-2 and TRBJ2-5; D tentatively reads TRBD1 or TRBD2 (5 bases each). Germline lookup yields CDR1 SGHTA and CDR2 FQGNSA. This CDR3 region has 12 residues. CDR3 sequence: CGSSWGQETQYF. CDR3 coding DNA: TGTGGCAGCAGCTGGGGGCAAGAGACCCAGTACTTC.

This clonotype was counted between two and nine times. The chain carries TRBV6-5 and TRBJ2-1, with 8 positions matching TRBD2. J was trimmed by 9 bases and V by 0 bases; bases with no gene match: 7. The CDR3 contains 15 residues. From germline, CDR1 is MNHEY and CDR2 SVGAGI. The CDR3: CASSYSSGGLGEQFF. DNA of the CDR3: TGTGCCAGCAGTTACTCCTCGGGAGGGCTCGGTGAGCAGTTCTTC.

Notes on this clonotype: Mismatch with germline at one junction end may stem from a read error. The chain links TRBV7-7 to TRBJ2-2; 12 positions match TRBD2. The CDR3 sequence is 16 residues long. Per the germline V gene, CDR1 is SSHAT and CDR2 is FNYEAQ (reference sequence). The CDR3 reads CASSPSSGRVPGELFF. For the CDR3, the DNA is TGTGCTAGCAGCCCATCTAGCGGGAGGGTCCCCGGGGAGCTGTTTTTT.

V is TRBV20-1 and J is TRBJ1-2; TRBD1 agrees at 10 bases. The junction had 2 bases not matched to a gene; V was cut back by 5 bases and J by 5 bases. CDR1 is DFQATT, CDR2 SNEGSKA, per germline (reference sequence). The CDR3 length is 12 residues. The DNA of the CDR3 is TGCAGTGCTGTGGGACAGGGGTATGGCTACACCTTC. This gives the protein CSAVGQGYGYTF.

The chain uses TRBV5-4 and TRBJ2-7, with 7 bases aligning to TRBD2. The ends lost 2 bases at V and 3 bases at J; junction bases unmatched: 8. This CDR3 spans 15 amino acids. CDR1 is SGHNT and CDR2 is YYREEE in the germline V gene (reference sequence). CDR3 DNA: TGTGCCAGCAGCTTCATCGAACGGACTAGCTACGAGCAGTACTTC. Translated, it gives CASSFIERTSYEQYF.

This clonotype was counted only a few times. V is TRBV27 and J is TRBJ2-2, with 8 bases aligning to TRBD1. Germline V lookup: CDR1 MNHEY, CDR2 SMNVEV (reference sequence). With 5 bases clipped from V and 6 bases from J, the junction kept 5 bases outside the gene matches. This CDR3 is built from 14 residues. The CDR3 DNA follows: TGTGCCAGCAGTGACAGGGGACGGGCCGGGGAGCTGTTTTTT. It encodes CASSDRGRAGELFF.

This clonotype was counted many times. The chain carries TRBV29-1 and TRBJ1-5, with D hard to call. The germline V and J ends were trimmed by 4 bases and 2 bases, with 15 bases remaining between them. The CDR3 has 15 amino acids. Germline CDR1 is SQVTM and CDR2 is ANQGSEA. CDR3 loop: CSVAGGILGNQPQHF. The CDR3 DNA follows: TGCAGCGTTGCGGGCGGGATTTTGGGCAATCAGCCCCAGCATTTT. Drawing the rest from reference TRBV29-1 and TRBJ1-5, the complete variable domain is SAVISQKPSRDICQRGTSLTIQCQVDSQVTMMFWYRQQPGQSLTLIATANQGSEATYESGFVIDKFPISRPNLTFSTLTVSNMSPEDSSIYLCSVAGGILGNQPQHFGDGTRLSIL.

The gene calls are TRBV7-6 and TRBJ1-5, with D perhaps TRBD1 (6 bases). The germline V gene encodes CDR1 SGHVS and CDR2 FNYEAQ. V shed 2 bases and J shed 3 bases, with 11 bases lying between them. CDR3 size: 15 residues. The CDR3 nucleotides read TGTGCCAGCAGCTTAAGGGAGGGGGTCAATCAGCCCCAGCATTTT. The encoded protein is CASSLREGVNQPQHF.

This clonotype was recorded at least ten times. The chain couples TRBV7-6 to TRBJ2-1; TRBD2 matches at 7 bases. The trim removed 1 base at V and 6 bases at J, leaving 12 bases unmatched. The CDR3 totals 17 residues. Germline CDR1 is SGHVS and CDR2 is FNYEAQ. The CDR3 region has the DNA TGTGCCAGCAGCTTAGTTTCGGCGCGGGAGATTGCCAATGAGCAGTTCTTC. This sequence encodes CASSLVSAREIANEQFF.

This clonotype was seen only a few times. V is TRBV6-1 and J is TRBJ2-1; 8 bases agree with TRBD2. V was clipped by 5 bases and J by 2 bases; unmatched bases: 8. CDR1 is MNHNS and CDR2 is SASEGT in the germline V gene. This CDR3 has 16 amino acids. As DNA, the CDR3 is TGTGCCAGCAGTCCGGGAGGGGCGGGAACCTACAATGAGCAGTTCTTC. Its translation is CASSPGGAGTYNEQFF.

J is TRBJ2-3 and V is TRBV20-1; D gene ambiguous. Germline V CDR1 and CDR2: DFQATT, SNEGSKA (reference sequence). Between the trimmed V and J ends, which lost 5 bases and 3 bases, there was a span of 12 bases. CDR3 size: 13 residues. CDR3 sequence: CSARFDGTDTQYF. CDR3 DNA sequence: TGCAGTGCTCGCTTCGACGGGACAGATACGCAGTATTTT.

V gene TRBV7-8 combines with J gene TRBJ2-4; TRBD2 aligns across 7 bases. The CDR3 totals 18 residues. Germline CDR1 is SGHVS and CDR2 is FQNEAQ. J gave up 0 bases and V 1 base, and 9 bases lay outside the gene matches. CDR3 protein: CASSLVVGGRVAKNIQYF. The CDR3 DNA is TGTGCCAGCAGCTTAGTTGTGGGAGGGCGGGTAGCCAAAAACATTCAGTACTTC.

A few counts support this clonotype. The V gene is TRBV5-1, the J gene TRBJ2-3; maybe TRBD2 (5 bases). Between the trimmed V and J ends, which lost 1 base and 4 bases, there was a span of 10 bases. The CDR3 extends over 14 amino acids. CDR1 and CDR2 from the germline V gene are SGHRS and YFSETQ. CDR3 sequence: CASSLLALADTQYF. DNA for the CDR3: TGCGCCAGCAGCTTGCTAGCATTGGCAGATACGCAGTATTTT.

The chain is built from TRBV10-3 and TRBJ2-6, with TRBD1 matching 11 bases. V gave up 11 bases and J gave up 6 bases; unmatched junction bases: 15. The CDR3 covers 17 residues. Per germline, CDR1 ENHRY and CDR2 SYGVKD. As DNA, the CDR3 is TGTGCCGCTTCGCCGGGACAGGGGGTACTCGTGGCCAACGTCCTGACTTTC. This sequence encodes CAASPGQGVLVANVLTF.

This clonotype was recorded a few times. The chain uses TRBV4-3 and TRBJ2-1; 7 bases fit TRBD1. Germline CDR1 reads LGHNA; CDR2 reads YSLEER. V was pared by 4 bases and J by 9 bases, with 15 bases of the junction left unmatched. This CDR3 is 16 amino acids long. The CDR3 spells CASSREFTGARLEQFF. The CDR3, as DNA: TGCGCCAGCAGCCGAGAATTTACAGGGGCTCGGCTTGAGCAGTTCTTC.

This clonotype was picked up a small number of times. The CDR3 region has the DNA TGCGCCAGCAGCTGGCCTTTGCGCGAGGTGACAGATACGCAGTATTTT. Residues: CASSWPLREVTDTQYF. This chain links TRBV5-1 with TRBJ2-3; D uncertain. Trimming removed 3 bases from V and 3 bases from J, with 17 bases in between. This CDR3 spans 16 amino acids. The germline V gene has CDR1 SGHRS and CDR2 YFSETQ. The complete variable domain, with remaining parts taken from reference TRBV5-1 and TRBJ2-3, reads KAGVTQTPRYLIKTRGQQVTLSCSPISGHRSVSWYQQTPGQGLQFLFEYFSETQRNKGNFPGRFSGRQFSNSRSEMNVSTLELGDSALYLCASSWPLREVTDTQYFGPGTRLTVL.

This clonotype was seen a few times. The chain uses TRBV29-1 and TRBJ2-7; 7 nucleotides agree with TRBD2. The CDR3 is made up of 12 amino acids. J lost 1 base, V lost 7 bases, and 4 bases had no gene match. CDR1 is SQVTM and CDR2 is ANQGSEA in the germline V gene. The CDR3 DNA reads as TGCAGCGCTCAGGGAGGGTCCTACGAGCAGTACTTC. It is translated as CSAQGGSYEQYF.

The V gene is TRBV21-1, the J gene TRBJ2-7; TRBD1 is the table's D call and was not checked against the DNA. TRBV21-1 is reported as a pseudogene. This CDR3 is built from 17 residues. This CDR3 reads CASKMRKPSPQVKEQYF. The DNA of the CDR3 is TGTGCCAGCAAAATGAGGAAGCCATCTCCACAGGTAAAAGAGCAGTACTTC.

In this sample, this clonotype turned up a few times. The V and J genes are TRBV6-7 and TRBJ2-5; possible D gene TRBD2, 6 bases. TRBV6-7 is flagged as an ORF with uncertain function. V lost 5 bases and J 5 bases, leaving 24 bases between the germline ends. The CDR3 totals 17 residues. The CDR3 spells CASSTGGGSDSRETQYF. As DNA, the CDR3 is TGTGCCAGCAGTACTGGTGGAGGGTCCGATTCGCGGGAGACCCAGTACTTC.

The chain employs TRBV11-2 and TRBJ2-3, with D perhaps TRBD1 (6 bases). The CDR3 totals 15 residues. The ends were cut back, 1 base at V and 4 bases at J, with 12 bases in the middle. From germline, CDR1 is SGHAT and CDR2 FQNNGV. CDR3 protein: CASSLVVRGADTQYF. DNA for the CDR3: TGTGCCAGCAGCTTAGTGGTCAGGGGTGCAGATACGCAGTATTTT.

V gene TRBV28 combines with J gene TRBJ2-1, with D tentatively TRBD1 or TRBD2 (5 bases each). The CDR3 is 15 amino acids. Germline V gene sequence: CDR1 MDHEN, CDR2 SYDVKM. Trimming stripped 3 bases from V and 10 bases from J, with 19 bases between. CDR3 residues: CASSFVGEPVREQFF. CDR3 DNA sequence: TGTGCCAGCAGTTTTGTGGGGGAGCCGGTCCGGGAGCAGTTCTTC.